The T cell receptor beta chain under discussion was sequenced for a study of blood T cell repertoires in COVID-19. Study at large: Specimens from acute and convalescent COVID-19 originated in the United States, Italy and Spain.

How the authors handled the data: From reference gene primer amplification, estimates of nucleated cell counts were derived. Assay: immunoSEQ multiplex PCR; the TCRdb copy retains only in-frame clones and omits some. V and J calls and clone size are those listed in that table; D and trimming were worked out from the DNA. The sample has fewer than 500,000 clones; roughly 89% are singletons. V was trimmed by 4 bases and J by 1 base, leaving 4 bases between them. The CDR3 has 12 residues. This TCR was sampled from a woman in her thirties with active or convalescent COVID-19. Sequenced input: peripheral blood. The J gene is TRBJ1-1, the V gene TRBV12-3 or TRBV12-4, with D hard to call. CDR3 nucleotide sequence: TGTGCCAGCAGTTACAGGAACACTGAAGCTTTCTTT. Its protein product is CASSYRNTEAFF.